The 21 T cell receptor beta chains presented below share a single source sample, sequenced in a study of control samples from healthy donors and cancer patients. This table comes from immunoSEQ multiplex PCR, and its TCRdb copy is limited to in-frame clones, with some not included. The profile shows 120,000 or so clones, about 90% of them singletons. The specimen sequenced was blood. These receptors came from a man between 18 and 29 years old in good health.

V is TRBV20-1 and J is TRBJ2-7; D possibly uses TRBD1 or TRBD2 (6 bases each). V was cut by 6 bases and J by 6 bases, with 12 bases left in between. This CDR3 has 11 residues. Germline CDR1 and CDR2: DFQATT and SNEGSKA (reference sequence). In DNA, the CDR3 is TGCAGTGCCCGAGGGGGGACCGAGCAGTACTTC. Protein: CSARGGTEQYF.

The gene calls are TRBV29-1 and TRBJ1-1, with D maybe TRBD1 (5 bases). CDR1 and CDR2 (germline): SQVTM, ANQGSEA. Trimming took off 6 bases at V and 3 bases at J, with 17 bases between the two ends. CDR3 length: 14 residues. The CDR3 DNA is TGCAGCGTCACATGGGCCGGGGGTTACACTGAAGCTTTCTTT. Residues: CSVTWAGGYTEAFF.

This chain's CDR3 is CASRPRDRGDGYTF. DNA for the CDR3: TGTGCCAGCAGGCCTCGGGACAGGGGCGATGGCTACACCTTC. The chain uses TRBV6-2 or TRBV6-3 and TRBJ1-2; TRBD1 aligns across 10 bases. V gave up 6 bases and J gave up 6 bases; unmatched junction bases: 7. The CDR3 is 14 residues long. Germline CDR1 reads MNHEY; CDR2 reads SVGEGT.

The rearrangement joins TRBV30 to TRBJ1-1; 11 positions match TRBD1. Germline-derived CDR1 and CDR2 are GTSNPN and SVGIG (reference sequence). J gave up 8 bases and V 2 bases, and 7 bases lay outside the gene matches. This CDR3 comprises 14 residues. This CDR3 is CAWSHQGQGEEAFF. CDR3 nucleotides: TGTGCCTGGAGTCACCAGGGACAGGGGGAAGAAGCTTTCTTT.

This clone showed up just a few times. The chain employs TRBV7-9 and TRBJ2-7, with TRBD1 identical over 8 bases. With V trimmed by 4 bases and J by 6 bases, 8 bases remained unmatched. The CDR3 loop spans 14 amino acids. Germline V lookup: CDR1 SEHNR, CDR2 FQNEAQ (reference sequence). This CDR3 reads CASSSQGDYTEQYF. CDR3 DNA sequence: TGTGCCAGCAGCTCACAGGGGGATTACACCGAGCAGTACTTC.

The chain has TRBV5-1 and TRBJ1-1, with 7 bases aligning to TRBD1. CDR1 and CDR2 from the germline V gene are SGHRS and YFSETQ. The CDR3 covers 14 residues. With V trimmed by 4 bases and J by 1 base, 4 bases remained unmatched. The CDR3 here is CASSGQVSNTEAFF. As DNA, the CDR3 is TGCGCCAGCAGCGGACAGGTTTCGAACACTGAAGCTTTCTTT.

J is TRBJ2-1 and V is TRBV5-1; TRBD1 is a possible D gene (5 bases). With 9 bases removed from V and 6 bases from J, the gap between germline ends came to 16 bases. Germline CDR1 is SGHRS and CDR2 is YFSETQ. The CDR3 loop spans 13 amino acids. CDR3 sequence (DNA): TGCGCCACCGGGTTGGGGCCGGGCAATGAGCAGTTCTTC. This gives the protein CATGLGPGNEQFF. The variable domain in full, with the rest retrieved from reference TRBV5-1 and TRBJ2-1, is KAGVTQTPRYLIKTRGQQVTLSCSPISGHRSVSWYQQTPGQGLQFLFEYFSETQRNKGNFPGRFSGRQFSNSRSEMNVSTLELGDSALYLCATGLGPGNEQFFGPGTRLTVL.

CDR3 residues: CASSLRTSGYYEQYF. The CDR3 nucleotides read TGTGCCAGCAGTTTGAGAACTAGCGGATACTACGAGCAGTACTTC. The chain is built from TRBV27 and TRBJ2-7; TRBD2 matches 8 bases. The CDR3 loop spans 15 amino acids. The V gene end was trimmed by 3 bases and the J gene end by 3 bases; junction bases not matched to a gene: 7. Germline CDR1 reads MNHEY; CDR2 reads SMNVEV (reference sequence).

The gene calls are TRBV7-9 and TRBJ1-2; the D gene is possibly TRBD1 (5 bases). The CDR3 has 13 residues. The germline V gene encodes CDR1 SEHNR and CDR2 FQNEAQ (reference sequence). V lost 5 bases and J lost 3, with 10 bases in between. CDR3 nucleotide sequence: TGTGCCAGCAGCCGCGGAGGGGACTATGGCTACACCTTC. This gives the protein CASSRGGDYGYTF. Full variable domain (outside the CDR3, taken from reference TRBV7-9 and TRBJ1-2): DTGVSQNPRHKITKRGQNVTFRCDPISEHNRLYWYRQTLGQGPEFLTYFQNEAQLEKSRLLSDRFSAERPKGSFSTLEIQRTEQGDSAMYLCASSRGGDYGYTFGSGTRLTVV.

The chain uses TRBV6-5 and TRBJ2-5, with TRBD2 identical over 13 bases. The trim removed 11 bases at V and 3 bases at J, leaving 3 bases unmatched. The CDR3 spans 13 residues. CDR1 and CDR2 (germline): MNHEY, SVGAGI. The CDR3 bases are TGTGCCGGTGGACTAGCGGGAGAAGAGACCCAGTACTTC. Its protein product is CAGGLAGEETQYF.

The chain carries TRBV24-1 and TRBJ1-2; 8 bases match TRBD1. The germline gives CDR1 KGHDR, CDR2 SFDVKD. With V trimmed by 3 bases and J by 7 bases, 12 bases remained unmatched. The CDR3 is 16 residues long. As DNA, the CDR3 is TGTGCCACCAGTGATCCCCACATGACAGGGGAGGGTGGCTACACCTTC. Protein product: CATSDPHMTGEGGYTF.

The CDR3 DNA reads TGTGCTAGTGGTGTCCGTCGGGGTAGTACAGATACGCAGTATTTT. Translated, it gives CASGVRRGSTDTQYF. The chain has TRBV12-5 and TRBJ2-3, with a tentative D call TRBD2 (5 bases). This CDR3 region has 15 residues. Germline-derived CDR1 and CDR2 are LGHNT and FRNRAP. V dropped 5 bases and J dropped 3 bases, with 15 bases sitting between them.

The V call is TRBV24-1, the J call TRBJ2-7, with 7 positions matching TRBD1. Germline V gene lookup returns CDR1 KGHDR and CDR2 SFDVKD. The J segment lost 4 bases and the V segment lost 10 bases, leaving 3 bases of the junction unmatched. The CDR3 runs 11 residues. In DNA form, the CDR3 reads TGTGCCACGGGACAGAAGTACGAGCAGTACTTC. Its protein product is CATGQKYEQYF.

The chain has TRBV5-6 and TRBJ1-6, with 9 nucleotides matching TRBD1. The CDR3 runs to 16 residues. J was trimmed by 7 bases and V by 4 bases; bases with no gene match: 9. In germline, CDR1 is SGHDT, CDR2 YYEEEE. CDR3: CASSQNTGGWNSPLHF. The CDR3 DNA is TGTGCCAGCAGCCAGAATACAGGGGGCTGGAATTCACCCCTCCACTTT.

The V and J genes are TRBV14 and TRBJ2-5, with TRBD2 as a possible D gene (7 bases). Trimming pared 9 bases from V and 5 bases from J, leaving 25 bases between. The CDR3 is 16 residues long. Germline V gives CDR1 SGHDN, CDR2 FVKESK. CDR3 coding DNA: TGTGCCAGTGTAATAGGGGGGAGGGGCCCTTTCGAGACCCAGTACTTC. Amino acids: CASVIGGRGPFETQYF.

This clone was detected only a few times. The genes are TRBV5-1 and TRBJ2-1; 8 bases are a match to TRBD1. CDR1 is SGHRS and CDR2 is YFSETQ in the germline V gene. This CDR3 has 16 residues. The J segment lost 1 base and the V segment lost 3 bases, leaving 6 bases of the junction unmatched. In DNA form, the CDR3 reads TGCGCCAGCAGCTCGGTTACAGGGGGGTCCTACAATGAGCAGTTCTTC. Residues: CASSSVTGGSYNEQFF.

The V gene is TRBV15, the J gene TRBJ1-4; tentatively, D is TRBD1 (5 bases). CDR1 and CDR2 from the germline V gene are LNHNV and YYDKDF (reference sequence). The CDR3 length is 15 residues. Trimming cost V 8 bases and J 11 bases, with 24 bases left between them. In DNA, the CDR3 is TGTGCCACCTCCGGGATGGAGACAGTTAGTCGGAAACTGTTTTTT. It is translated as CATSGMETVSRKLFF.

This CDR3 reads CASSRSGGTYEQYF. The DNA of the CDR3 is TGTGCCAGCAGTCGCAGCGGGGGTACTTACGAGCAGTACTTC. J is TRBJ2-7 and V is TRBV6-2 or TRBV6-3; TRBD2 matches 8 bases. V gave up 5 bases and J gave up 4 bases; unmatched junction bases: 7. The V gene's germline CDR1 is MNHEY and CDR2 SVGEGT. The CDR3 is 14 amino acids.

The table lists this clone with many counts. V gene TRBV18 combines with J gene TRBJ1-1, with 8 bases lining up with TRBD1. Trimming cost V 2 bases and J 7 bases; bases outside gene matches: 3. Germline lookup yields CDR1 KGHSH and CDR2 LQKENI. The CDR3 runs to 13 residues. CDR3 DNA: TGTGCCAGCTCACCAGCAGGGGGCTTTGAAGCTTTCTTT. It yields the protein CASSPAGGFEAFF.

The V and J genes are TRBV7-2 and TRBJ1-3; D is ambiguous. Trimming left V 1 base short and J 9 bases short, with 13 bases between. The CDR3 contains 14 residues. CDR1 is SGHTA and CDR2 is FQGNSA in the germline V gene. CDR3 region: CASSLDRRGGTIYF. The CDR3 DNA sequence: TGTGCCAGCAGCTTAGACCGGCGAGGAGGCACCATATATTTT.

Here the CDR3 DNA reads TGTGCCAGCAGTACCGGGCTTGTCTATGGCTACACCTTC. Amino acid sequence: CASSTGLVYGYTF. J is TRBJ1-2 and V is TRBV6-5; D unclear. Germline lookup yields CDR1 MNHEY and CDR2 SVGAGI. The CDR3 length is 13 residues. The V and J ends lost 5 bases and 4 bases respectively, with 11 bases between them.